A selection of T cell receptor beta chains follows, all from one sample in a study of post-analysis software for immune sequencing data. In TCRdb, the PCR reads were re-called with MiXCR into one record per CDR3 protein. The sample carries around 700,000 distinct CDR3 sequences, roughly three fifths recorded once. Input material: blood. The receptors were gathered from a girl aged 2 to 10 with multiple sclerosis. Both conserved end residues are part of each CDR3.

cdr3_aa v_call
CASSIIQGPVRGYTF TRBV7-2
CASSVGVDPYEQYF TRBV9
CASRPLAGGPSGELFF TRBV10-2
CASSLAFWDRGGTDTQYF TRBV5-1
CASRTETGQLLYNEQFF TRBV4-3
CASTDRDGTYNEQFF TRBV18
CASSYPRGISYEQYF TRBV7-9
CASSQGLGTGELFF TRBV4-2
CSVVDISYEQYF TRBV29-1
CASSLGQGGLQETQYF TRBV7-2
CASSLVVGGNYGYTF TRBV7-2
CSVEGLADTQYF TRBV29-1
CAISLEESGANVLTF TRBV10-3
CASSFSGETEAFF TRBV7-9
CASSSRESYEQYF TRBV5-1
CASSLSWTGRYQETQYF TRBV5-1
CASSLGTASYEQYF TRBV5-1
CSTLNPGGRTEAFF TRBV20-1
CASSKAGGQYNEQFF TRBV12-3/TRBV12-4
CASSPKPGGSGQPQHF TRBV7-6
CASSSRPGTGRSFQETQYF TRBV7-2
CASSEDSGRPQYF TRBV2
CASSQDKMTSLTYNEQFF TRBV4-3
CSGRTGLSTEAFF TRBV20-1
CASSSVTSGSTPDTQYF TRBV27